The next 10 T cell receptor beta chains were all read from a single sample in a study of technical replicates of blood from a handful of donors. Measured with immunoSEQ multiplex PCR; TCRdb has only the in-frame clones, and not every one. This sample yields nearly 90,000 clones, of which approximately 95% are seen a single time; 0.34% belongs to the top ten. Input material: T cells isolated from PBMCs. All receptors come from a human donor in good health.

This chain joins TRBV29-1 and TRBJ1-3; maybe TRBD1 (5 bases). This CDR3 contains 13 residues. From germline, CDR1 is SQVTM and CDR2 ANQGSEA. V dropped 6 bases and J dropped 6 bases, with 15 bases sitting between them. The CDR3 nucleotides read TGCAGCGTACTCTCAGGGCTCGTAAACACCATATATTTT. Its translation is CSVLSGLVNTIYF.

The rearrangement joins TRBV15 to TRBJ1-5; D call uncertain. This CDR3 has 16 amino acids. Per germline, CDR1 LNHNV and CDR2 YYDKDF (reference sequence). The ends were cut back, 0 bases at V and 1 base at J, with 10 bases in the middle. CDR3 region: CATSRDPGLSNQPQHF. The CDR3 nucleotides read TGTGCCACCAGCAGAGATCCAGGACTGAGCAATCAGCCCCAGCATTTT.

The J gene is TRBJ2-7, the V gene TRBV18, with D possibly being TRBD1 (5 bases). Trimming cost V 4 bases and J 2 bases, with 15 bases left between them. The CDR3 loop spans 15 amino acids. Germline V gives CDR1 KGHSH, CDR2 LQKENI. CDR3 in amino acids: CASSLGAFRTYEQYF. In DNA, the CDR3 is TGTGCCAGCTCACTTGGGGCCTTTCGAACCTACGAGCAGTACTTC.

The chain carries TRBV7-9 and TRBJ2-7, with 13 bases matching TRBD2. V lost 3 bases to trimming and J lost 6 bases; unmatched junction nucleotides: 5. This CDR3 has 15 amino acids. Per germline, CDR1 SEHNR and CDR2 FQNEAQ (reference sequence). The CDR3, as DNA: TGTGCCAGCAGCTTGAATGGACTAGCGGGAGTCGAGCAGTACTTC. Its translation is CASSLNGLAGVEQYF.

This chain links TRBV2 with TRBJ2-2; tentative D call: TRBD2 (5 bases). The CDR3 length is 12 residues. V lost 3 bases to trimming and J lost 9 bases, with 8 bases between them. Per germline, CDR1 SNHLY and CDR2 FYNNEI. The CDR3 sequence is CASSDGGRELFF. For the CDR3, the DNA is TGTGCCAGCAGTGATGGAGGACGGGAGCTGTTTTTT.

The gene calls are TRBV15 and TRBJ1-4; no clear D. CDR3 length equals 14 residues. Trimming left V 1 base short and J 8 bases short, with 11 bases between. Germline assignment: CDR1 LNHNV and CDR2 YYDKDF (reference sequence). The CDR3 bases are TGTGCCACCAGCAGAGCTCGGGGTGAGGAAAAACTGTTTTTT. This encodes CATSRARGEEKLFF.

This chain connects TRBV27 to TRBJ2-7, with D hard to call. This CDR3 region has 14 residues. Germline V gene data show CDR1 as MNHEY and CDR2 as SMNVEV (reference sequence). V was clipped by 3 bases and J by 5 bases, with 14 bases between them. CDR3: CASSFSSGFNEQYF. In DNA form, the CDR3 reads TGTGCCAGCAGTTTTTCATCCGGGTTCAACGAGCAGTACTTC.

This chain links TRBV6-5 with TRBJ1-1; D not certain. This CDR3 comprises 14 residues. CDR1 is MNHEY and CDR2 is SVGAGI in the germline V gene. V gave up 3 bases and J gave up 2 bases, with 10 bases separating them. The CDR3 sequence is CASSYFSLNTEAFF. CDR3 sequence (DNA): TGTGCCAGCAGTTATTTTTCCCTTAACACTGAAGCTTTCTTT.

The genes are TRBV7-3 and TRBJ2-3, with 7 nucleotides matching TRBD2. The V gene end was trimmed by 4 bases and the J gene end by 4 bases; junction bases not matched to a gene: 8. Germline lookup yields CDR1 SGHTA and CDR2 FQGTGA. The CDR3 consists of 15 residues. The CDR3 coding sequence is TGTGCCAGCAGCTCCGGACTAGGTGGGTCAGATACGCAGTATTTT. Amino acids: CASSSGLGGSDTQYF.

The sample holds one count of this clone. The V and J genes are TRBV6-1 and TRBJ1-2, with D hard to call. V gave up 6 bases and J gave up 0 bases, with 11 bases separating them. Germline assignment: CDR1 MNHNS and CDR2 SASEGT. The CDR3 totals 14 residues. This chain's CDR3 is CASRVGLSNYGYTF. Written as DNA, the CDR3 is TGTGCCAGCAGAGTAGGACTATCTAACTATGGCTACACCTTC.